The T cell receptor (beta chain) described here comes from a study of neurological immune-mediated disorders. Using its own MiXCR run on the 5' RACE reads, TCRdb lists one record per CDR3 protein. In the table there are roughly 45,000 distinct CDR3 sequences, roughly 13% of which are singletons. Germline CDR1 is SQVTM and CDR2 is ANQGSEA. V was shortened by 3 bases and J by 3 bases, with 11 bases between the two germline ends. This CDR3 contains 14 residues. This clonotype has at least ten counts. Time point of the sample: longitudinal time-point 3. The receptor's source is a man in his thirties or forties in good health. This chain uses TRBV29-1 with TRBJ2-2; tentative D call: TRBD1 (6 bases). The sequencing sample was made of PBMCs. CDR3 DNA sequence: TGCAGCGTTGATTTGGGACATTACACCGGGGAGCTGTTTTTT. This sequence encodes CSVDLGHYTGELFF.